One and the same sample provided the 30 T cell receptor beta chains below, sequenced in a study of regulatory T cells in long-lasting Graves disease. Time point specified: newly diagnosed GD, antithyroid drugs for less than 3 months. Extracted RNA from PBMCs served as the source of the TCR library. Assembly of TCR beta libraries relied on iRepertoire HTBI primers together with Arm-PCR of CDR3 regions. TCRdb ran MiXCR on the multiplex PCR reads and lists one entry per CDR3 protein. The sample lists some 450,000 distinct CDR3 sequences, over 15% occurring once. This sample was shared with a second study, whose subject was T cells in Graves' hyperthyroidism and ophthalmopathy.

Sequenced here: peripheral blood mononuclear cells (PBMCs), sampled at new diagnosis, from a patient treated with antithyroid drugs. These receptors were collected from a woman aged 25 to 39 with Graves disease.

CDR3 in amino acids: CASSLWGAGGESSYNEQFF. CDR3 DNA sequence: TGTGCCAGCAGTTTATGGGGGGCGGGAGGGGAAAGCTCCTACAATGAGCAGTTCTTC. The chain employs TRBV28 and TRBJ2-1, with TRBD2 matching 9 bases. The V gene's germline CDR1 is MDHEN and CDR2 SYDVKM. The CDR3 spans 19 residues. Trimming at V came to 0 bases and at J to 0 bases, leaving 9 bases not matched to a gene.

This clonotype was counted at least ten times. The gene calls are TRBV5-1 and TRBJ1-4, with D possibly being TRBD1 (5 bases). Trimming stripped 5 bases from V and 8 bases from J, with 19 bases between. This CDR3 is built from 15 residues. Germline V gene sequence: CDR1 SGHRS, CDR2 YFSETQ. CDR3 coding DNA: TGCGCCAGCAGTTATGGACAACCCCGGGGCGAAAAACTGTTTTTT. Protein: CASSYGQPRGEKLFF. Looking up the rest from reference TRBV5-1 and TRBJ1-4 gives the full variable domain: KAGVTQTPRYLIKTRGQQVTLSCSPISGHRSVSWYQQTPGQGLQFLFEYFSETQRNKGNFPGRFSGRQFSNSRSEMNVSTLELGDSALYLCASSYGQPRGEKLFFGSGTQLSVL.

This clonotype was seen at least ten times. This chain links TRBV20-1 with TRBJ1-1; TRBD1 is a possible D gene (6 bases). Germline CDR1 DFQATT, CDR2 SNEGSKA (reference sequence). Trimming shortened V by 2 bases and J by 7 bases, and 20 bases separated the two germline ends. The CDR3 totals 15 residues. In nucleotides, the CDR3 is TGCAGTGCTAGATCGTCGGGGGCAACTAGAGGTGAAGCTTTCTTT. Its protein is CSARSSGATRGEAFF.

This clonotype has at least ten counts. The CDR3 region is CSARDTGTSSYEQYF. The CDR3 DNA is TGCAGTGCTAGAGACACCGGGACTAGCTCTTACGAGCAGTACTTC. V is TRBV20-1 and J is TRBJ2-7; 9 bases are shared with TRBD2. In germline, CDR1 is DFQATT, CDR2 SNEGSKA (reference sequence). J lost 4 bases, V lost 0 bases, and 7 bases had no gene match. The CDR3 sequence is 15 residues long.

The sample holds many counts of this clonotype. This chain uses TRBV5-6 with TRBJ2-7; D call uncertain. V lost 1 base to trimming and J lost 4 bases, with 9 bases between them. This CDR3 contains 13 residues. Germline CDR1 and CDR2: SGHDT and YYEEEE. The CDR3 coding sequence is TGTGCCAGCAGCTTGTACATTGGGTACGAGCAGTACTTC. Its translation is CASSLYIGYEQYF.

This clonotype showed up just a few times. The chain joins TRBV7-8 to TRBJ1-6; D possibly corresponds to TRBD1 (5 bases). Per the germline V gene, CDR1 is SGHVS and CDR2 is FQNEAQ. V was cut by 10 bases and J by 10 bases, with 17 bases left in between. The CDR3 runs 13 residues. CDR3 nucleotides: TGTGCCATTGGGGCCGAAAGGAACTCACCCCTCCACTTT. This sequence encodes CAIGAERNSPLHF.

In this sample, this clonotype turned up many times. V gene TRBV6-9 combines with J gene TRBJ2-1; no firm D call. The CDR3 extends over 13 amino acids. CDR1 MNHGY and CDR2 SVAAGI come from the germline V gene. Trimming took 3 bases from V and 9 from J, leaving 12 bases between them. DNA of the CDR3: TGTGCCAGCAGTTACAACCGCCAGAGTGAGCAGTTCTTC. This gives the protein CASSYNRQSEQFF.

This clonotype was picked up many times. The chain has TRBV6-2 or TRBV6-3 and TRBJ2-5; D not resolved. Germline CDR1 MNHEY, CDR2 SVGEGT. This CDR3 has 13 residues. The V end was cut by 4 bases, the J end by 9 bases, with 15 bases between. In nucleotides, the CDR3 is TGTGCCAGCAGTTCTTTACTCCAGGCGGCCCAGTACTTC. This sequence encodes CASSSLLQAAQYF.

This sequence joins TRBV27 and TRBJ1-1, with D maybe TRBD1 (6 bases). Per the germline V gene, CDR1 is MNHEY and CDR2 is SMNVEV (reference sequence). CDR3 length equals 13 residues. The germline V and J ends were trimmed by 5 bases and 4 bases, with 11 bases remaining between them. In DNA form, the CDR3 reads TGTGCCAGCAGTCACAGGGCGGGCACTGAAGCTTTCTTT. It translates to CASSHRAGTEAFF.

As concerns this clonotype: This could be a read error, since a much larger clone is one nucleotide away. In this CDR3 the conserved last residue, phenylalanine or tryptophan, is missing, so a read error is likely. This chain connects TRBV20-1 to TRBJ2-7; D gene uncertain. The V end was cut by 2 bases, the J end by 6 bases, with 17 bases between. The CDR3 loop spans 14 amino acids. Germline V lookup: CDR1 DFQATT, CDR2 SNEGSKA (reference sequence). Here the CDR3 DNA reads TGCAGTGCTAGACCCTTGGGTTCCCTCGGCGAGCAGTACTCC. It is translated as CSARPLGSLGEQYS.

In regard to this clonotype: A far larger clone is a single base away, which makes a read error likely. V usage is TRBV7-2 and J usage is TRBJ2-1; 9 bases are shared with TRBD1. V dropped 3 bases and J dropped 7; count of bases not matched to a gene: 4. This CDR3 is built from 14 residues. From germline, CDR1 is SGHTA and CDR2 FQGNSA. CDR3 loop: CASSFGTGLNEQFF. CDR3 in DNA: TGTGCCAGCAGCTTCGGGACAGGGTTGAATGAGCAGTTCTTC.

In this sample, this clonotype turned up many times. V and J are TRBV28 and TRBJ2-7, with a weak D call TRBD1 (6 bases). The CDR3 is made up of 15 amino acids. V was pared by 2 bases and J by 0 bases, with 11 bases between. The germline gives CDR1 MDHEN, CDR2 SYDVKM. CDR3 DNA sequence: TGTGCCAGCAGTTTACAGGGGAGCGTCTCCTACGAGCAGTACTTC. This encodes CASSLQGSVSYEQYF. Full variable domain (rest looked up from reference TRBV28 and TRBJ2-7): DVKVTQSSRYLVKRTGEKVFLECVQDMDHENMFWYRQDPGLGLRLIYFSYDVKMKEKGDIPEGYSVSREKKERFSLILESASTNQTSMYLCASSLQGSVSYEQYFGPGTRLTVT.

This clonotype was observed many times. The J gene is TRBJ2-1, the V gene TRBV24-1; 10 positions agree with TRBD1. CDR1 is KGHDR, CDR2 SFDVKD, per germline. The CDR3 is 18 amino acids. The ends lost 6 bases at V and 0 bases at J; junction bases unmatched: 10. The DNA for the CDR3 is TGTGCCACCAGTCCGGGACAGGGGATGTTCCGCTCCTACAATGAGCAGTTCTTC. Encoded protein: CATSPGQGMFRSYNEQFF.

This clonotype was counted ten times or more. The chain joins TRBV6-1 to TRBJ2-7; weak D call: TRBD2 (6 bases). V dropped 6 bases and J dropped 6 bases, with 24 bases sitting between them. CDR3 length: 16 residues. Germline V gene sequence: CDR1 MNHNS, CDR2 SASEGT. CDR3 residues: CASSPGWGDVASEQYF. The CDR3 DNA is TGTGCCAGCAGCCCGGGCTGGGGGGACGTGGCCTCCGAGCAGTACTTC.

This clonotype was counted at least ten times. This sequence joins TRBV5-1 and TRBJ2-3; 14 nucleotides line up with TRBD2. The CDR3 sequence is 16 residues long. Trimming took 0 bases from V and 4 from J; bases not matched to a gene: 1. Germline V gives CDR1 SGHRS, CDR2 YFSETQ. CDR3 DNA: TGCGCCAGCAGCTTGGTGGGACTAGCGGGGGCAGATACGCAGTATTTT. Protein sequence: CASSLVGLAGADTQYF. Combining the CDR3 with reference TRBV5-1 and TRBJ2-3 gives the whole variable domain KAGVTQTPRYLIKTRGQQVTLSCSPISGHRSVSWYQQTPGQGLQFLFEYFSETQRNKGNFPGRFSGRQFSNSRSEMNVSTLELGDSALYLCASSLVGLAGADTQYFGPGTRLTVL.

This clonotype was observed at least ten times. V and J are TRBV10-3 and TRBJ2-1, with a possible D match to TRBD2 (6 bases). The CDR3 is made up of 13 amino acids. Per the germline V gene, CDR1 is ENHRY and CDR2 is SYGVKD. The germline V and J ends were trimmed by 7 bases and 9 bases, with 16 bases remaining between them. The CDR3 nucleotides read TGTGCCATCAATGGGGGAGTGGAGGGTGAGCAGTTCTTC. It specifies CAINGGVEGEQFF.

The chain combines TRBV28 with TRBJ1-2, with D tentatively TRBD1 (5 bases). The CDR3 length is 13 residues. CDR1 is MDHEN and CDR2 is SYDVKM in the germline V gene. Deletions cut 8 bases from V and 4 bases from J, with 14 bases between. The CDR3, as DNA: TGTGCCAGCGGCGCTGGGGGGGTCTATGGCTACACCTTC. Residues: CASGAGGVYGYTF.

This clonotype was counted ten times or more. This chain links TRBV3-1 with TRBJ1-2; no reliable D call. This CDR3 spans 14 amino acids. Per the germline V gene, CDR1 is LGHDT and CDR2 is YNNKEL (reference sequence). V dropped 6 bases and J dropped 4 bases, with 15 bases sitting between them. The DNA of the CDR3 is TGTGCCAGCAGTAAGACAATTACCAGCTATGGCTACACCTTC. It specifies CASSKTITSYGYTF.

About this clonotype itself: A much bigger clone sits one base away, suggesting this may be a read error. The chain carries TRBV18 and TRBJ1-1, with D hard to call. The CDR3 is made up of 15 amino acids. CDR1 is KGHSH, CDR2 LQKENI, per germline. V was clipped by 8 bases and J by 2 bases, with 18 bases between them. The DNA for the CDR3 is TGTGCCAGCAGGCTGATCCGCCGCGGCAACACTGAAGCTTTCTTT. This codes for CASRLIRRGNTEAFF.

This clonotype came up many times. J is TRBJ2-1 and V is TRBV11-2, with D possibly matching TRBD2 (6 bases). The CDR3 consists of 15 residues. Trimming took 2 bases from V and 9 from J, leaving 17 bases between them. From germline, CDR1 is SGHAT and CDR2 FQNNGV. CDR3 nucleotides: TGTGCCAGCAGCTTAAGGAGGGCCGAGTTAGGTGAGCAGTTCTTC. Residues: CASSLRRAELGEQFF.

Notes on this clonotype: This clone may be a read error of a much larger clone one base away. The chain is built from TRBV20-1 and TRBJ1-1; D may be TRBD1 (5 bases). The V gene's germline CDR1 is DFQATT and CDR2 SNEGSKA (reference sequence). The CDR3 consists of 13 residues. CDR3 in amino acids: CSAQVAGHTKAFF. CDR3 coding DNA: TGCAGTGCCCAGGTGGCAGGGCACACTAAAGCTTTCTTT.

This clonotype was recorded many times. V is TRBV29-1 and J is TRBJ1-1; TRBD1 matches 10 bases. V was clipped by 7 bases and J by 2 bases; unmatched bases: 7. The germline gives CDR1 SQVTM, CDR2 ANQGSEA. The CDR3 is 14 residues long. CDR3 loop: CSARQGAGNTEAFF. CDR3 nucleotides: TGCAGCGCCCGACAGGGGGCTGGTAACACTGAAGCTTTCTTT.

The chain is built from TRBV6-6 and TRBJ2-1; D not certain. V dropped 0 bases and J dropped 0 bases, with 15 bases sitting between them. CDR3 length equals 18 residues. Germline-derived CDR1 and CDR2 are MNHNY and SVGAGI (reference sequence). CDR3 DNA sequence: TGTGCCAGCAGTTACTCGGGCTATACTTCCCCCTCCTACAATGAGCAGTTCTTC. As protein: CASSYSGYTSPSYNEQFF.

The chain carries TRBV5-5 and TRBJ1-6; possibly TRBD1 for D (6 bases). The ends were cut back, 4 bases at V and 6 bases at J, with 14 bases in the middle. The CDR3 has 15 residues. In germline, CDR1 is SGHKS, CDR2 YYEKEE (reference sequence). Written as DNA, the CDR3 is TGTGCCAGCAGCCTCGGAGGGGGTATTAATTCACCCCTCCACTTT. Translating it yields CASSLGGGINSPLHF.

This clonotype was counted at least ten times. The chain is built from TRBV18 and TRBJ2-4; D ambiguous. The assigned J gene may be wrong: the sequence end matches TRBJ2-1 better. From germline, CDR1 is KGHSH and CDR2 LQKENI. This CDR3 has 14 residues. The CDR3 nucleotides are TGTGCCAGCTCACCTCCCAGGCCGGGTAGCGAGCAGTTCTTC. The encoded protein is CASSPPRPGSEQFF.

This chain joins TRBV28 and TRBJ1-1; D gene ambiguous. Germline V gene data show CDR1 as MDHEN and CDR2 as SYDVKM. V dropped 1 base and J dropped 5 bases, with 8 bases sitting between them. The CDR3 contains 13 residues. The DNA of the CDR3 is TGTGCCAGCAGTTTATTCCCGGGAACTGAAGCTTTCTTT. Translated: CASSLFPGTEAFF.

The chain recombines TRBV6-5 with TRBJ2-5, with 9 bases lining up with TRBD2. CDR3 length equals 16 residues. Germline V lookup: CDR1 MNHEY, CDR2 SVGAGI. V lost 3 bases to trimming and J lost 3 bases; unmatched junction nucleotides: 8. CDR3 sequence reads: CASSYSQTSGKETQYF. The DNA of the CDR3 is TGTGCCAGCAGTTATTCCCAGACTAGCGGAAAAGAGACCCAGTACTTC.

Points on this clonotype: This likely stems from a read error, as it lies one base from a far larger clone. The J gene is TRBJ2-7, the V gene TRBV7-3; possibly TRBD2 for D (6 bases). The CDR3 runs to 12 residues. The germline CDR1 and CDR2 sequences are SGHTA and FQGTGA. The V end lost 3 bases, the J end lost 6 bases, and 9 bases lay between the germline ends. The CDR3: CASSFGGAEQYF. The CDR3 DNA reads TGTGCCAGCAGCTTCGGGGGAGCCGAGCAGTACTTC.

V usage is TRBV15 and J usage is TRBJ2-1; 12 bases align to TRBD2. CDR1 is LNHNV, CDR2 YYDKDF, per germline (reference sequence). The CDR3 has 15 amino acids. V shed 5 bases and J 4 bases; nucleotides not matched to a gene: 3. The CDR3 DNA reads TGTGCCACCAGCCCGGGACTAGCGGGTTACAATGAGCAGTTCTTC. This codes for CATSPGLAGYNEQFF. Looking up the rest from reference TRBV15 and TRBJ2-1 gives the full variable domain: DAMVIQNPRYQVTQFGKPVTLSCSQTLNHNVMYWYQQKSSQAPKLLFHYYDKDFNNEADTPDNFQSRRPNTSFCFLDIRSPGLGDTAMYLCATSPGLAGYNEQFFGPGTRLTVL.

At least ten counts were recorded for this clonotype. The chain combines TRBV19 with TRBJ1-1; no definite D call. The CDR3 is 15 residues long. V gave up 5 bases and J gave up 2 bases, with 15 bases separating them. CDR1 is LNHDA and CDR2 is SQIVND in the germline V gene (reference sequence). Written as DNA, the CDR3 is TGTGCCAGTAGTGTCACCCTGACCCTAAACACTGAAGCTTTCTTT. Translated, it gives CASSVTLTLNTEAFF.